The 14 T cell receptor beta chains presented below share a single source sample, sequenced in a study of identical twins. TCRdb reanalysed the 5' RACE reads using MiXCR and keeps one entry per CDR3 protein. The sample holds around 490,000 distinct CDR3 sequences, 13% to 15% seen once. The sample was also reused in another study, on yellow fever vaccine responses in identical twins.

Sequenced: CD4+ T cells sorted from blood. The receptors come from a young woman in good health.

There are a few counts of this clonotype. V gene TRBV12-3 or TRBV12-4 combines with J gene TRBJ2-2; 7 nucleotides line up with TRBD2. The CDR3 spans 16 residues. V shed 7 bases, J shed 5 bases, and the junction held 13 bases outside the gene matches. The CDR3 spells CASTRVNPGGTGELFF. Written as DNA, the CDR3 is TGTGCCAGCACTCGGGTTAATCCGGGGGGTACCGGGGAGCTGTTTTTT.

The rearrangement uses TRBV9 and TRBJ2-1; 12 bases are a match to TRBD2. The ends lost 0 bases at V and 0 bases at J; junction bases unmatched: 13. This CDR3 contains 21 residues. CDR1 and CDR2 from the germline V gene are SGDLS and YYNGEE. In DNA form, the CDR3 reads TGTGCCAGCAGCGTAGCTAGCGGGGGGGCTAGTTATGAGAGCTCCTACAATGAGCAGTTCTTC. Its translation is CASSVASGGASYESSYNEQFF. The whole variable domain, filled in from reference TRBV9 and TRBJ2-1, reads DSGVTQTPKHLITATGQRVTLRCSPRSGDLSVYWYQQSLDQGLQFLIQYYNGEERAKGNILERFSAQQFPDLHSELNLSSLELGDSALYFCASSVASGGASYESSYNEQFFGPGTRLTVL.

In this sample, this clonotype turned up a few times. The chain carries TRBV24-1 and TRBJ1-2, with unresolved D. Germline V lookup: CDR1 KGHDR, CDR2 SFDVKD. Trimming removed 4 bases at V and 4 bases at J, with 12 bases between. This CDR3 contains 14 residues. CDR3 residues: CATSDSEAIYGYTF. The CDR3 region has the DNA TGTGCCACCAGTGACAGCGAAGCCATCTATGGCTACACCTTC.

The genes are TRBV11-2 and TRBJ2-2; no firm D call. The germline CDR1 and CDR2 sequences are SGHAT and FQNNGV. V gave up 2 bases and J gave up 6 bases, with 10 bases separating them. There are 14 residues in the CDR3. The CDR3 DNA reads TGTGCCAGCAGCTTAAATCCGCCCGCCGGGGAGCTGTTTTTT. Its protein product is CASSLNPPAGELFF.

This clonotype was observed a few times. The V and J genes are TRBV5-1 and TRBJ2-7; possibly TRBD1 for D (6 bases). The germline V gene has CDR1 SGHRS and CDR2 YFSETQ. V lost 0 bases and J 2 bases, leaving 18 bases between the germline ends. The CDR3 loop spans 17 amino acids. The CDR3 reads CASSLGTQGISTYEQYF. CDR3 DNA: TGCGCCAGCAGCTTGGGAACACAGGGTATTTCGACCTACGAGCAGTACTTC.

This clonotype has a handful of counts. The rearrangement joins TRBV19 to TRBJ2-3; D may be TRBD1 or TRBD2 (5 bases each). CDR1 is LNHDA, CDR2 SQIVND, per germline (reference sequence). Trimming took off 4 bases at V and 9 bases at J, with 11 bases between the two ends. The CDR3 loop spans 12 amino acids. The CDR3 DNA is TGTGCCAGTAGTAAGCTAGGGGAGACGCAGTATTTT. This codes for CASSKLGETQYF.

This clonotype showed up just a few times. This chain connects TRBV27 to TRBJ2-2; D remains ambiguous. This CDR3 has 12 amino acids. CDR1 and CDR2 from the germline V gene are MNHEY and SMNVEV (reference sequence). The ends were cut back, 3 bases at V and 5 bases at J, with 4 bases in the middle. CDR3: CASSFITGELFF. CDR3 nucleotides: TGTGCCAGCAGTTTCATTACCGGGGAGCTGTTTTTT.

This clonotype was recorded many times. The chain is built from TRBV12-3 or TRBV12-4 and TRBJ2-7; D uncertain. The V and J ends lost 3 bases and 3 bases respectively, with 6 bases between them. This CDR3 has 12 amino acids. CDR3 DNA: TGTGCCAGCAGTTTTGTCCGCTACGAGCAGTACTTC. Amino acid sequence: CASSFVRYEQYF.

The CDR3 DNA reads as TGTGCCAGCAGCCAAGCACAACAGGGTTCGGGCTACACCTTC. Protein product: CASSQAQQGSGYTF. J is TRBJ1-2 and V is TRBV14; tentative D call: TRBD1 (6 bases). Trimming removed 1 base from V and 8 bases from J, with 14 bases in between. Germline lookup yields CDR1 SGHDN and CDR2 FVKESK. The CDR3 extends over 14 amino acids.

The rearrangement uses TRBV11-2 and TRBJ2-5, with D perhaps matching TRBD2 (6 bases). CDR3 length equals 15 residues. The germline gives CDR1 SGHAT, CDR2 FQNNGV. V was shortened by 5 bases and J by 1 base, with 14 bases between the two germline ends. CDR3 nucleotide sequence: TGTGCCAGCAGCCCCCTACTAGCAGGCCAAGAGACCCAGTACTTC. Translation: CASSPLLAGQETQYF.

V usage is TRBV6-5 and J usage is TRBJ2-3, with TRBD2 identical over 10 bases. V lost 3 bases to trimming and J lost 4 bases; unmatched junction nucleotides: 7. The CDR3 is 16 amino acids. The germline CDR1 and CDR2 sequences are MNHEY and SVGAGI. The chain's CDR3 is CASSYQIAGGADTQYF. The CDR3 DNA reads TGTGCCAGCAGTTATCAGATAGCGGGGGGTGCAGATACGCAGTATTTT.

This clonotype showed up many times. The genes are TRBV6-1 and TRBJ2-7, with D tentatively TRBD1 (5 bases). Germline CDR1 reads MNHNS; CDR2 reads SASEGT. The CDR3 is 16 amino acids. V dropped 8 bases and J dropped 0 bases, with 20 bases sitting between them. As DNA, the CDR3 is TGTGCCAGCCGCAGTTACAGACAGCAGCTCTCCTACGAGCAGTACTTC. This encodes CASRSYRQQLSYEQYF.

This clonotype appeared a few times. The chain joins TRBV7-9 to TRBJ2-5; D is perhaps TRBD2 (6 bases). The length of the CDR3 is 15 residues. V was cut by 5 bases and J by 1 base, with 14 bases left in between. Germline CDR1 and CDR2: SEHNR and FQNEAQ (reference sequence). The CDR3 loop is CASSRGVTSQETQYF. In nucleotides, the CDR3 is TGTGCCAGCAGCCGCGGGGTGACCTCCCAAGAGACCCAGTACTTC.

The rearrangement links TRBV28 to TRBJ1-5, with D perhaps matching TRBD1 (5 bases). CDR1 is MDHEN and CDR2 is SYDVKM in the germline V gene. The CDR3 covers 13 residues. CDR3 in DNA: TGTGCTGCCACCGAGGGGAGCAATCAGCCCCAGCATTTT. Its protein is CAATEGSNQPQHF.